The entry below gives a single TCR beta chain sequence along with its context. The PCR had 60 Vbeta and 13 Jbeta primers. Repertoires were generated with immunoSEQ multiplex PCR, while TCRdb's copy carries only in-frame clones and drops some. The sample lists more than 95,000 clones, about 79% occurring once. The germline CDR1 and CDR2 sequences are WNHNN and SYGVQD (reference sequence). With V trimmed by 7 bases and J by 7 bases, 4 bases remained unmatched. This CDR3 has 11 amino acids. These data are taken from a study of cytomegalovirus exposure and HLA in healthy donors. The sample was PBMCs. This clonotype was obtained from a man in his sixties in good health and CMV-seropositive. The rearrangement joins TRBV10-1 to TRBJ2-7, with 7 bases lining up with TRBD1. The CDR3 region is CASTAGGEQYF. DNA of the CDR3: TGCGCCAGCACGGCAGGGGGTGAGCAGTACTTC.